This T cell receptor beta chain originates from a study of cytomegalovirus exposure and HLA in healthy donors. Study overall: Approximately 200 million T cells yielded 117 million unique TCR beta sequences in earlier analysis. Findings of the study overall: In an earlier analysis, about 87% or about 30%: the productive usage of most TCR beta V segments. Sequencing likely produced, as an artifact, a cluster of highly shared sequence variants.

The V end was cut by 6 bases, the J end by 7 bases, with 15 bases between. The CDR3 extends over 13 amino acids. Germline CDR1 SEHNR, CDR2 FQNEAQ (reference sequence). On this clone: What it recognizes is unknown.

The PCR used 60 Vbeta and 13 Jbeta primers. Original processing methods: In a later analysis, 75 million to 85 million unique TCR beta chains included roughly 11 million shared by two or more donors. The protocol was immunoSEQ multiplex PCR, while the TCRdb copy is restricted to in-frame clones and leaves out a portion. The DNA was the basis for D and trimming; V, J and clone size are from that table. Of 99,000 or so clones listed, roughly 78% are singletons. This clonotype was sampled from a woman in her thirties or forties in good health and CMV-seronegative. The sample comprised PBMCs. The J gene is TRBJ1-2, the V gene TRBV7-9; D perhaps matches TRBD1 (5 bases). The CDR3, as DNA: TGTGCCAGCAGAGAACGGGGGACGGGTGGCTACACCTTC. Its protein product is CASRERGTGGYTF. Full variable domain (rest looked up from reference TRBV7-9 and TRBJ1-2): DTGVSQNPRHKITKRGQNVTFRCDPISEHNRLYWYRQTLGQGPEFLTYFQNEAQLEKSRLLSDRFSAERPKGSFSTLEIQRTEQGDSAMYLCASRERGTGGYTFGSGTRLTVV.